This record looks at one T cell receptor (beta chain) sequence and its context. This sample is part of a study of cytomegalovirus exposure and HLA in healthy donors. Study in general: Among the roughly 400 donors who were genotyped, roughly 85% fell in the genetic ancestry cluster that is associated with self-reported Caucasian donors.

The CDR3 spans 16 residues. The germline CDR1 and CDR2 sequences are GTSNPN and SVGIG (reference sequence). The V gene end was trimmed by 3 bases and the J gene end by 6 bases; junction bases not matched to a gene: 14. Nominally healthy donors were sampled, though unrecorded immune exposures were likely. A multiplex PCR was run with 60 Vbeta primers and 13 Jbeta primers. Method: immunoSEQ multiplex PCR; TCRdb's copy keeps in-frame clones and lacks some. The table has some 130,000 clones, roughly 75% seen once. The TCR comes from a man between 25 and 39 years old in good health. This sequence joins TRBV30 and TRBJ2-7; TRBD1 aligns across 10 bases. Sequencing was done on a sample of PBMCs. The CDR3 nucleotides read TGTGCCTGGAGGGGCCCCCTCGGGACAGGGGACGGCGAGCAGTACTTC. Translating it yields CAWRGPLGTGDGEQYF.